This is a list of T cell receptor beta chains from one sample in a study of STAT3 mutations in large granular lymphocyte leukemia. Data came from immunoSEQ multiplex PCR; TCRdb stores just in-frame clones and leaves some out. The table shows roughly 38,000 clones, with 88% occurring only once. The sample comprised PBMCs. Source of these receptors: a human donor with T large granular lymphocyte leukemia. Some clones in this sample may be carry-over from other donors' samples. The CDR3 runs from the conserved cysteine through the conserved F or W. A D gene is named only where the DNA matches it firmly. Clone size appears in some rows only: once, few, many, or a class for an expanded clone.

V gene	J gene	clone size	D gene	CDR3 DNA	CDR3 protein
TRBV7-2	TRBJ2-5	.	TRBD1	TGTGCCAGCAGCGGACAGGGGAGCTCGCAGTACTTC	CASSGQGSSQYF
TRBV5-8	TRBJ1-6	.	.	TGTGCCAGCAGTGGCAGGGTAGTGTCACCCCTCCACTTT	CASSGRVVSPLHF
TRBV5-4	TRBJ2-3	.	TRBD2	TGTGCCAGCAGCAAGGGACTAGCGGGCACAGATACGCAGTATTTT	CASSKGLAGTDTQYF
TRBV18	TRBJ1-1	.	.	TGTGCCAGCTCACAGGCCACGGGGGCCACTGAAGCTTTCTTT	CASSQATGATEAFF
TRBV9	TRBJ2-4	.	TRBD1	TGTGCCAGCAGCGTAGGGGACAGTTTCATTCAGTACTTC	CASSVGDSFIQYF
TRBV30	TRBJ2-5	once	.	TGTGCCTGGAGTGTAAACCTCGTCTTGGGGAAAGAGACCCAGTACTTC	CAWSVNLVLGKETQYF
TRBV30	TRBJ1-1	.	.	TGTGCCTGGAGTGTACAGACTGAAGCTTTCTTT	CAWSVQTEAFF
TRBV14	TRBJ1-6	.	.	TGTGCCAGCAGCCAGGGAGGCAGGCCGAATTCACCCCTCCACTTT	CASSQGGRPNSPLHF
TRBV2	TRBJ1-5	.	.	TGTGCCAGCAGCAAAGCAGGCATGGGTAGCAATCAGCCCCAGCATTTT	CASSKAGMGSNQPQHF
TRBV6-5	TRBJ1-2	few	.	TGTGCCAGCAGTTTTACAGGGAATTCTAACTATGGCTACACCTTC	CASSFTGNSNYGYTF
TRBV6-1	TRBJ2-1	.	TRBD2	TGTGCCAGCAGTGAATCGGCGGGACTAGCGGGGGGGGTATACAATGAGCAGTTCTTC	CASSESAGLAGGVYNEQFF
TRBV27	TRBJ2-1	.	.	TGTGCCAGCAGTTTAGGGGGGCTCTACAATGAGCAGTTCTTC	CASSLGGLYNEQFF
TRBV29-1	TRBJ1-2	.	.	TGCAGCGTTGACCCTTCCTATGGCTACACCTTC	CSVDPSYGYTF
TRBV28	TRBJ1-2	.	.	TGTGCCAGTACACCGGGACGGATTAACTATGGCTACACCTTC	CASTPGRINYGYTF
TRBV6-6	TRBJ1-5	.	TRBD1	TGTGCCAGCAGGGGATCCGACAGGGGTAATCAGCCCCAGCATTTT	CASRGSDRGNQPQHF
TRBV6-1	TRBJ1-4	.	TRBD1	TGTGCCAGCAGCATGGGACAGGGGGGTGAAAAACTGTTTTTT	CASSMGQGGEKLFF
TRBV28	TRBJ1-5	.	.	TGTGCCAGCAGCAAAGGGGGGGTAGACCCCCAGCATTTT	CASSKGGVDPQHF
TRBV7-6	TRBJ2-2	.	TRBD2	TGTGCCAGCAGCGTAGTGGGACTAGCAGTGGCGAACACCGGGGAGCTGTTTTTT	CASSVVGLAVANTGELFF
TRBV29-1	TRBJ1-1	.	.	TGCAGCGTTGGGGAATATATGAACACTGAAGCTTTCTTT	CSVGEYMNTEAFF
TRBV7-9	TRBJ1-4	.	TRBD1	TGTGCCAGCAGCTTTGATCCGGGACAGGGAAGGGAAAAACTGTTTTTT	CASSFDPGQGREKLFF
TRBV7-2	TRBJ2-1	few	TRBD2	TGTGCCAGCAGCTCCCGGACTAGCGGGCCCGCGGCGGGATATGAGCAGTTCTTC	CASSSRTSGPAAGYEQFF
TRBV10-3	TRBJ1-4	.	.	TGTGCCACCAGCGCGGGATCTAATGAAAAACTGTTTTTT	CATSAGSNEKLFF
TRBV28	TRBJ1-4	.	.	TGTGCCAGCAGCCTAGGGGGGGAGCTAAGGGAAAAACTGTTTTTT	CASSLGGELREKLFF
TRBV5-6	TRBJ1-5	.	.	TGTGCCAGCAGCTTGGGTAGGGGGGGCCAGCCCCAGCATTTT	CASSLGRGGQPQHF
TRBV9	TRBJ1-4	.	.	TGTGCCAGCAGCGTAGCGAGGGGTGAGTTTTGTAGAGAAAAACTGTTTTTT	CASSVARGEFCREKLFF
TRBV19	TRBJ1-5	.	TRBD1	TGTGCCAGTGCACAGGGGCTTCATCAGCCCCAGCATTTT	CASAQGLHQPQHF
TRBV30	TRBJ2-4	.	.	TGTGCCTGGAGTCCGTCCGGGATCCTAAACATTCAGTACTTC	CAWSPSGILNIQYF
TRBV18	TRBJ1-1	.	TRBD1	TGTGCCAGCTCACCCACAGGACAGGACACTGAAGCTTTCTTT	CASSPTGQDTEAFF
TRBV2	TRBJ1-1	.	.	TGTGCCAGCAGTGAAGCGACAGAACGTGCTTTCTTT	CASSEATERAFF
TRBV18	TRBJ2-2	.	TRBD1	TGTGCCAGCTCAAAGACAGGGGGCGGCGTTTTGACCGGGGAGCTGTTTTTT	CASSKTGGGVLTGELFF
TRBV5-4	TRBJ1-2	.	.	TGTGCCAGCAGCTTGGGTCCATCCCGGGGAGGGAACTATGGCTACACCTTC	CASSLGPSRGGNYGYTF
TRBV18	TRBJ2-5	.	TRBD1	TGTGCCAGCTCACCGCGGACAGGCGTACAAGAGACCCAGTACTTC	CASSPRTGVQETQYF
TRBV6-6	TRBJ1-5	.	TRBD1	TGTGCCAGCGGGACAGATAATCAGCCCCAGCATTTT	CASGTDNQPQHF
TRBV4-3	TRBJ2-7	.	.	TGCGCCAGCAGCCAAGATAACGGACGGGAGCAGTACTTC	CASSQDNGREQYF
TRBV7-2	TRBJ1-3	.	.	TGTGCCAGCAGCTTAGCAGCCTTATCTGGAAACACCATATATTTT	CASSLAALSGNTIYF
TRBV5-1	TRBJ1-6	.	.	TGCGCCAGCAGCTTGAGCATCGGCAATTCACCCCTCCACTTT	CASSLSIGNSPLHF
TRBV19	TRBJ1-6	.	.	TGTGCCAGTAGTTCGTCGAGCTCCTATAATTCACCCCTCCACTTT	CASSSSSSYNSPLHF
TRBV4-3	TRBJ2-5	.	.	TGCGCCAGCAGCCAAGAGTCGCGGGGACCGAGGGAGACCCAGTACTTC	CASSQESRGPRETQYF
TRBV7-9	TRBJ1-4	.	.	TGTGCCAGCAGCTTGGGGGCAACTAATGAAAAACTGTTTTTT	CASSLGATNEKLFF
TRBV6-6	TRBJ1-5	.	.	TGTGCCAGCAGTTCTGGCCCTTATCAGCCCCAGCATTTT	CASSSGPYQPQHF
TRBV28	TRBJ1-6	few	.	TGTGCCAGCAGTTTATTTGCGGGTGGGCATTCACCCCTCCACTTT	CASSLFAGGHSPLHF
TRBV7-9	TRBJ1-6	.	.	TGTGCCAGCAGCTTAGAGGGGAGCTCCTATAATTCACCCCTCCACTTT	CASSLEGSSYNSPLHF
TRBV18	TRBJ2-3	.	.	TGTGCCAGCTCACCGTCCGGGTACACAGATACGCAGTATTTT	CASSPSGYTDTQYF
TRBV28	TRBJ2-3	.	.	TGTGCCAGCAGTTCCGGGACGGTATTATATACGCAGTATTTT	CASSSGTVLYTQYF